This T cell receptor (beta chain) was recorded in a study of T cell responses to AZD1222 COVID-19 vaccine. The germline CDR1 and CDR2 sequences are KGHSH and LQKENI. With 1 base removed from V and 3 bases from J, the gap between germline ends came to 12 bases. The CDR3 runs 16 residues. Pooled in the analysis were second doses at about 4 or about 12 weeks. The table came from immunoSEQ multiplex PCR; TCRdb's copy has only in-frame clones and leaves some out. The sample lists approximately 110,000 clones; about 85% were seen once. The sequence derives from an adult who received the AZD1222 COVID-19 vaccine. The material was peripheral blood, obtained 28 days after the second AZD1222 dose. V is TRBV18 and J is TRBJ1-4; D may be TRBD1 (5 bases). DNA of the CDR3: TGTGCCAGCTCACCACAGAGGGGCAGCCCTAATGAAAAACTGTTTTTT. It encodes CASSPQRGSPNEKLFF.